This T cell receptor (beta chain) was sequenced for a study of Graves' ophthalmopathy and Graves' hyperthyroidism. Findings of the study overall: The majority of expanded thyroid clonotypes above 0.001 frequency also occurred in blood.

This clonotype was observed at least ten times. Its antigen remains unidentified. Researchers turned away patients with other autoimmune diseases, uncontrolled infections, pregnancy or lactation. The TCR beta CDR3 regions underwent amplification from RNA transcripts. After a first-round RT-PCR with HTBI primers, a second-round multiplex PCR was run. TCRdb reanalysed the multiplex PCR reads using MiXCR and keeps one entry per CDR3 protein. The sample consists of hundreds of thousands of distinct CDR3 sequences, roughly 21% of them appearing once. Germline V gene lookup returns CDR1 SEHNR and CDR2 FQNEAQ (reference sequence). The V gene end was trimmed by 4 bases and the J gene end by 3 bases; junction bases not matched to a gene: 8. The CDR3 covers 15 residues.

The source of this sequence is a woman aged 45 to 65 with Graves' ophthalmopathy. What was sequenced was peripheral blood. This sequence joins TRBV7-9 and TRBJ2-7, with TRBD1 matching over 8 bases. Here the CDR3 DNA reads TGTGCCAGCAGCTCCTCCAGGGGGCGCATCTACGAGCAGTACTTC. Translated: CASSSSRGRIYEQYF.